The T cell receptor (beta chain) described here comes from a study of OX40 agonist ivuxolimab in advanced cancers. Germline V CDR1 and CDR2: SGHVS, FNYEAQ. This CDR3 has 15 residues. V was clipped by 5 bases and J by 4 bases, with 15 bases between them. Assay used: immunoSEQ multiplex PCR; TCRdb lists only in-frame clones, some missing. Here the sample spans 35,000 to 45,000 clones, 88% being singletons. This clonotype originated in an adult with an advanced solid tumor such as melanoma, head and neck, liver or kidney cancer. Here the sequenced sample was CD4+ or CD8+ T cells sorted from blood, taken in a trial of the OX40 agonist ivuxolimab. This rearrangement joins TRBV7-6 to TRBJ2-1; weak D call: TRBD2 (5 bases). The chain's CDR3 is CASSAGGGAYNEQFF. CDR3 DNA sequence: TGTGCCAGCAGCGCCGGAGGCGGAGCATACAATGAGCAGTTCTTC.